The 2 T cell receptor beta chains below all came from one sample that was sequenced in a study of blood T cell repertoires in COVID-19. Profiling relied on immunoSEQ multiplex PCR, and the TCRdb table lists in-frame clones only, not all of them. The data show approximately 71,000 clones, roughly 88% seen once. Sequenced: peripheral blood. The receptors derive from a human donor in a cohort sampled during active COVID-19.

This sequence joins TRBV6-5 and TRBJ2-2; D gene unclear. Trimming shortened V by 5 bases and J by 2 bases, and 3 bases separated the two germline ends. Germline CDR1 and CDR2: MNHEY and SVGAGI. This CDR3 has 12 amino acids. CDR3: CASSQNTGELFF. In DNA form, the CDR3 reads TGTGCCAGCAGTCAAAACACCGGGGAGCTGTTTTTT.

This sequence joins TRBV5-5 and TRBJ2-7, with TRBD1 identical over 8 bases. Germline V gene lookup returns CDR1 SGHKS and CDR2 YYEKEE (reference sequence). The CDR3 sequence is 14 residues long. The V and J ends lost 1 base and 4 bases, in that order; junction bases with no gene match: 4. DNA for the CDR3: TGTGCCAGCAGCTTGATGACAGGGGAATACGAGCAGTACTTC. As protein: CASSLMTGEYEQYF. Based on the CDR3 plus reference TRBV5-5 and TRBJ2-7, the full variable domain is DAGVTQSPTHLIKTRGQQVTLRCSPISGHKSVSWYQQVLGQGPQFIFQYYEKEERGRGNFPDRFSARQFPNYSSELNVNALLLGDSALYLCASSLMTGEYEQYFGPGTRLTVT.